This T cell receptor (beta chain) stems from a study of blood T cells in healthy people across ages. Across the study: There was about one barcoded beta molecule captured by template switching per two T cells. The study's findings and limits: As age increased, TCR beta diversity per million T cells fell in a roughly linear fashion. The percentage of naive T cells correlated strongly with TCR beta diversity.

Next came a second PCR, run for about 6 to 12 cycles, which used a sample-barcoded 5' primer along with a J-beta primer mix. MiXCR was run by TCRdb on the 5' RACE reads, yielding one entry per CDR3 protein. Of about 1,500,000 distinct CDR3 sequences in the sample, around 42% are singletons; the top ten hold 7.9%. Caucasian individuals from Russia who were healthy and aged about 6 to 90 acted as donors. V was clipped by 2 bases and J by 4 bases, with 6 bases between them. The CDR3 length is 14 residues. Germline V gene sequence: CDR1 ENHRY, CDR2 SYGVKD. Note on this clonotype: The antigen is not known.

Sequencing input: blood. The clonotype comes from a woman aged 18-29 years in good health. The chain is built from TRBV10-3 and TRBJ1-6; tentative D call: TRBD1 (6 bases). CDR3 coding DNA: TGTGCCATCAGTGAGACAGGGTATAATTCACCCCTCCACTTT. This translates into CAISETGYNSPLHF.